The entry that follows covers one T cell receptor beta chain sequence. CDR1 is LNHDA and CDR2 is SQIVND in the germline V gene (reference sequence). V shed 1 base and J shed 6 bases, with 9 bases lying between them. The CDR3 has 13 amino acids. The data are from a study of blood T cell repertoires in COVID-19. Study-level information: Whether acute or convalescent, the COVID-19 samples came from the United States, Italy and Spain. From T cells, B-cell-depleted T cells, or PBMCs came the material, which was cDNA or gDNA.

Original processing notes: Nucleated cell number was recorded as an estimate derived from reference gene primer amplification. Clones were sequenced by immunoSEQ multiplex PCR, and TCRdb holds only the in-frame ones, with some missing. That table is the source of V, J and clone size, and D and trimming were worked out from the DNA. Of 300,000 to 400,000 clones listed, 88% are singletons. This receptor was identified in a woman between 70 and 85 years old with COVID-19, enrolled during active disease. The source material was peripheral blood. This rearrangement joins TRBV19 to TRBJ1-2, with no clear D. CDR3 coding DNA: TGTGCCAGTAGTATAGGAGGGTCCGATGGCTACACCTTC. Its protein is CASSIGGSDGYTF. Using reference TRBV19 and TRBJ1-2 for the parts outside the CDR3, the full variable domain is DGGITQSPKYLFRKEGQNVTLSCEQNLNHDAMYWYRQDPGQGLRLIYYSQIVNDFQKGDIAEGYSVSREKKESFPLTVTSAQKNPTAFYLCASSIGGSDGYTFGSGTRLTVV.